This T cell receptor beta chain was obtained from a study of blood T cell repertoires in COVID-19. About the research overall: Specimens from acute and convalescent COVID-19 originated in the United States, Italy and Spain. The cDNA or gDNA used as material had been derived from T cells, B-cell-depleted T cells, or PBMCs.

The CDR3 consists of 15 residues. V lost 4 bases to trimming and J lost 2 bases; unmatched junction nucleotides: 3. CDR1 is SGHVS, CDR2 FNYEAQ, per germline. Clones were read by immunoSEQ multiplex PCR, and TCRdb kept only the in-frame ones, dropping some. The profile shows more than 200,000 clones, 85% to 90% of them singletons. The clonotype originates from a man between 50 and 59 years old with COVID-19, enrolled during active disease. V gene TRBV7-6 combines with J gene TRBJ2-3, with 10 bases that match TRBD2. The sequenced sample was peripheral blood. The CDR3 sequence is CASSSGTSVTDTQYF. The CDR3 DNA follows: TGTGCCAGCAGCTCAGGGACTAGCGTCACAGATACGCAGTATTTT.